These 12 T cell receptor beta chains were sequenced from one sample in a study of cytomegalovirus exposure and HLA in healthy donors. Clones were read by immunoSEQ multiplex PCR, and TCRdb kept only the in-frame ones, dropping some. This table has 200,000 to 250,000 clones, approximately 87% appearing once. Sequenced input: PBMCs. All receptors derive from a woman under 30 in good health and CMV-seronegative.

The genes are TRBV28 and TRBJ1-5; D gene uncertain. The germline V and J ends were trimmed by 3 bases and 1 base, with 10 bases remaining between them. The CDR3 loop spans 15 amino acids. CDR1 is MDHEN, CDR2 SYDVKM, per germline. CDR3 sequence reads: CASSFQRLSNQPQHF. In nucleotides, the CDR3 is TGTGCCAGCAGTTTTCAACGGCTGAGCAATCAGCCCCAGCATTTT.

V and J are TRBV10-3 and TRBJ1-1; D not certain. Trimming removed 0 bases at V and 0 bases at J, with 2 bases between. This CDR3 is built from 13 residues. The germline V gene has CDR1 ENHRY and CDR2 SYGVKD. For the CDR3, the DNA is TGTGCCATCAGTGAGTCCGTGAACACTGAAGCTTTCTTT. Its protein product is CAISESVNTEAFF.

The V and J genes are TRBV11-1 and TRBJ2-1; D is ambiguous. The CDR3 sequence is 14 residues long. CDR1 and CDR2 from the germline V gene are SGHAT and FQDESV (reference sequence). Trimming cost V 5 bases and J 1 base, with 9 bases left between them. The CDR3 is CASSREVSYNEQFF. In DNA form, the CDR3 reads TGTGCCAGCAGCCGAGAAGTTTCCTACAATGAGCAGTTCTTC.

The gene calls are TRBV18 and TRBJ1-5; tentative D call: TRBD1 (5 bases). Germline V lookup: CDR1 KGHSH, CDR2 LQKENI. V gave up 6 bases and J gave up 4 bases, with 13 bases separating them. The CDR3 is 14 residues long. The CDR3 DNA reads TGTGCCAGCTCGGGGTTCAGGGTGAATCAGCCCCAGCATTTT. Amino acid sequence: CASSGFRVNQPQHF.

The chain links TRBV27 to TRBJ1-5; tentative D call: TRBD1 (6 bases). In germline, CDR1 is MNHEY, CDR2 SMNVEV (reference sequence). The CDR3 length is 14 residues. The germline V and J ends were trimmed by 1 base and 8 bases, with 12 bases remaining between them. CDR3 region: CASSLFRGGEPQHF. CDR3 in DNA: TGTGCCAGCAGTTTATTCAGGGGAGGCGAGCCCCAGCATTTT.

The chain carries TRBV2 and TRBJ2-1; 7 bases align to TRBD1. CDR3 size: 13 residues. Germline V gene lookup returns CDR1 SNHLY and CDR2 FYNNEI. The V segment lost 5 bases and the J segment 5 bases; nucleotides outside the gene matches: 3. The CDR3 nucleotides are TGTGCCAGCAGTCTGGACAGGAACAATGAGCAGTTCTTC. Encoded protein: CASSLDRNNEQFF.

The rearrangement links TRBV9 to TRBJ1-3; 8 nucleotides line up with TRBD1. Germline assignment: CDR1 SGDLS and CDR2 YYNGEE. The CDR3 contains 16 residues. With 4 bases clipped from V and 2 bases from J, the junction kept 8 bases outside the gene matches. The CDR3 DNA is TGTGCCAGCAGCCTGTTGGACAGGGATACTGGAAACACCATATATTTT. Its protein is CASSLLDRDTGNTIYF. Together with reference TRBV9 and TRBJ1-3, the CDR3 gives the full variable domain: DSGVTQTPKHLITATGQRVTLRCSPRSGDLSVYWYQQSLDQGLQFLIQYYNGEERAKGNILERFSAQQFPDLHSELNLSSLELGDSALYFCASSLLDRDTGNTIYFGEGSWLTVV.

The gene calls are TRBV7-8 and TRBJ1-1; possible D gene TRBD1, 5 bases. Germline-derived CDR1 and CDR2 are SGHVS and FQNEAQ. V was cut by 5 bases and J by 4 bases, with 20 bases left in between. The CDR3 has 16 amino acids. The CDR3 here is CASSHTPGGDGTEAFF. CDR3 in DNA: TGTGCCAGCAGCCACACCCCTGGAGGGGACGGCACTGAAGCTTTCTTT.

The genes are TRBV28 and TRBJ2-7; D call uncertain. Between the trimmed V and J ends, which lost 6 bases and 9 bases, there was a span of 18 bases. CDR1 is MDHEN and CDR2 is SYDVKM in the germline V gene. The CDR3 contains 13 residues. The CDR3 DNA reads as TGTGCCAGCAGCCCCAATTATCGAGTCGGGCAGTACTTC. Protein sequence: CASSPNYRVGQYF.

This chain connects TRBV6-1 to TRBJ2-7; tentative D call: TRBD1 (5 bases). The ends were cut back, 3 bases at V and 2 bases at J, with 14 bases in the middle. The CDR3 is made up of 15 amino acids. Germline V CDR1 and CDR2: MNHNS, SASEGT. CDR3 nucleotides: TGTGCCAGCAGTGACGGCTCAGGGTCCCCCTACGAGCAGTACTTC. This sequence encodes CASSDGSGSPYEQYF.

V gene TRBV18 combines with J gene TRBJ2-3, with D unclear. V lost 2 bases to trimming and J lost 2 bases, with 8 bases between them. Germline V lookup: CDR1 KGHSH, CDR2 LQKENI. The CDR3 runs 14 residues. CDR3 nucleotide sequence: TGTGCCAGCTCACCAAGGTTTAACACAGATACGCAGTATTTT. Its protein product is CASSPRFNTDTQYF.

The gene calls are TRBV18 and TRBJ1-1; weak D call: TRBD1 (6 bases). The CDR3 sequence is 14 residues long. Germline V gene sequence: CDR1 KGHSH, CDR2 LQKENI. With 7 bases removed from V and 1 base from J, the gap between germline ends came to 13 bases. CDR3 coding DNA: TGTGCCAGCTTACTGGGCAGGGGGAACACTGAAGCTTTCTTT. Translating gives CASLLGRGNTEAFF. Full variable domain (missing parts from reference TRBV18 and TRBJ1-1): NAGVMQNPRHLVRRRGQEARLRCSPMKGHSHVYWYRQLPEEGLKFMVYLQKENIIDESGMPKERFSAEFPKEGPSILRIQQVVRGDSAAYFCASLLGRGNTEAFFGQGTRLTVV.